The 32 T cell receptor beta chains in this list originate from one sample, sequenced in a study of Graves' ophthalmopathy and Graves' hyperthyroidism. Investigators amplified TCR beta CDR3 regions from RNA transcripts. In the first round, RT-PCR was carried out with HTBI primers, and a multiplex PCR formed the second round. TCRdb called the multiplex PCR reads again in MiXCR, with one record for every CDR3 protein. The data contain some 1.1 million distinct CDR3 sequences, 35% to 40% of them singletons. The specimen was peripheral blood or thyroid tissue (not recorded which). These receptors originate from an adult man with Graves' hyperthyroidism.

This clonotype was counted many times. V gene TRBV7-2 combines with J gene TRBJ1-6, with D perhaps TRBD1 (5 bases). CDR1 and CDR2 (germline): SGHTA, FQGNSA. The CDR3 contains 13 residues. V was trimmed by 5 bases and J by 8 bases, leaving 10 bases between them. The CDR3, as DNA: TGTGCCAGCAGCCTAAAGGGGCATTCACCCCTCCACTTT. As protein: CASSLKGHSPLHF.

This chain's CDR3 is CASSGWGSGYEQYF. The CDR3, as DNA: TGTGCCAGCAGCGGATGGGGGTCGGGGTACGAGCAGTACTTC. V is TRBV7-9 and J is TRBJ2-7, with D perhaps assigned TRBD1 or TRBD2 (5 bases each). V lost 5 bases and J 4 bases, leaving 15 bases between the germline ends. Germline assignment: CDR1 SEHNR and CDR2 FQNEAQ (reference sequence). The CDR3 is made up of 14 amino acids. Drawing the rest from reference TRBV7-9 and TRBJ2-7, the complete variable domain is DTGVSQNPRHKITKRGQNVTFRCDPISEHNRLYWYRQTLGQGPEFLTYFQNEAQLEKSRLLSDRFSAERPKGSFSTLEIQRTEQGDSAMYLCASSGWGSGYEQYFGPGTRLTVT.

This clonotype has ten or more counts. This chain joins TRBV7-2 and TRBJ1-6; the D is unclear. Germline values: CDR1 SGHTA, CDR2 FQGNSA. Trimming took off 5 bases at V and 7 bases at J, with 12 bases between the two ends. CDR3 length: 14 residues. CDR3 bases: TGTGCCAGCAGCCCTTCGGCAGACAATTCACCCCTCCACTTT. This sequence encodes CASSPSADNSPLHF.

V gene TRBV7-2 combines with J gene TRBJ2-7, with 9 bases aligning to TRBD1. Germline V CDR1 and CDR2: SGHTA, FQGNSA. The CDR3 spans 13 residues. The V gene end was trimmed by 11 bases and the J gene end by 1 base; junction bases not matched to a gene: 6. In nucleotides, the CDR3 is TGTGCCTGGGCCGGGACAGGGTCCTACGAGCAGTACTTC. Translated: CAWAGTGSYEQYF.

The gene calls are TRBV6-1 and TRBJ2-5, with D perhaps TRBD1 (5 bases). The V end lost 1 base, the J end lost 2 bases, and 11 bases lay between the germline ends. CDR1 is MNHNS, CDR2 SASEGT, per germline. The CDR3 is made up of 15 amino acids. The CDR3 region is CASSEGSRGQETQYF. DNA of the CDR3: TGTGCCAGCAGTGAAGGGTCAAGGGGACAAGAGACCCAGTACTTC.

This clonotype occurred many times. The chain carries TRBV10-3 and TRBJ2-5, with 10 bases fitting TRBD2. Losses at the gene ends were 6 bases for V and 0 bases for J; bases not matched to a gene: 7. CDR3 length equals 16 residues. The germline V gene encodes CDR1 ENHRY and CDR2 SYGVKD. The CDR3 DNA follows: TGTGCCATCAGAAATTCAGCGGGGGGGTACCAAGAGACCCAGTACTTC. It encodes CAIRNSAGGYQETQYF.

This clonotype has a count of ten or more. This chain uses TRBV7-9 with TRBJ2-5, with D unresolved. The germline V gene encodes CDR1 SEHNR and CDR2 FQNEAQ (reference sequence). This CDR3 region has 16 residues. Trimming pared 1 base from V and 9 bases from J, leaving 21 bases between. CDR3 region: CASSLEKLSDWTSQYF. CDR3 sequence (DNA): TGTGCCAGCAGCTTAGAGAAGTTAAGTGATTGGACCTCCCAGTACTTC.

This clonotype was seen a handful of times. The chain recombines TRBV4-1 with TRBJ1-1; 10 bases map to TRBD1. J was trimmed by 6 bases and V by 4 bases; bases with no gene match: 8. In germline, CDR1 is MGHRA, CDR2 YSYEKL. This CDR3 is 15 amino acids long. In DNA form, the CDR3 reads TGCGCCAGCAGCCCTCGGGGACAGGGGTTCGCTGAAGCTTTCTTT. Its translation: CASSPRGQGFAEAFF.

This clonotype was observed at least ten times. The rearrangement links TRBV15 to TRBJ1-5; D call uncertain. Trimming removed 0 bases from V and 0 bases from J, with 6 bases in between. Germline V lookup: CDR1 LNHNV, CDR2 YYDKDF (reference sequence). The CDR3 is made up of 15 amino acids. The CDR3 region is CATSREGSSNQPQHF. The CDR3 DNA sequence: TGTGCCACCAGCAGAGAGGGGAGTAGCAATCAGCCCCAGCATTTT.

About this clonotype: A clone one base away is much larger, so this may be a read error. This chain connects TRBV20-1 to TRBJ2-7; 9 nucleotides align to TRBD1. J gave up 5 bases and V 3 bases, and 8 bases lay outside the gene matches. Germline loops: CDR1 DFQATT, CDR2 SNEGSKA (reference sequence). The CDR3 is 14 residues long. This CDR3 reads CSASSGTGRHEQYF. The CDR3 bases are TGCAGTGCTAGTTCAGGGACAGGGAGGCACGAGCAGTACTTC.

The chain carries TRBV6-1 and TRBJ1-1, with 10 bases identical to TRBD1. Germline loops: CDR1 MNHNS, CDR2 SASEGT. This CDR3 has 15 amino acids. The junction had 10 bases not matched to a gene; V was cut back by 8 bases and J by 4 bases. CDR3: CASGTGVSWGTEAFF. The CDR3 region has the DNA TGTGCCAGCGGGACAGGGGTATCTTGGGGCACTGAAGCTTTCTTT.

This chain connects TRBV29-1 to TRBJ2-2; TRBD1 is a possible D gene (5 bases). Germline CDR1 is SQVTM and CDR2 is ANQGSEA. This CDR3 is built from 15 residues. V lost 4 bases and J lost 8, with 20 bases in between. For the CDR3, the DNA is TGCAGCGTTGTAGAAAGGGGCCGCTTCGGAGGGGAGCTGTTTTTT. Its protein product is CSVVERGRFGGELFF.

There are many counts of this clonotype. The V and J genes are TRBV5-6 and TRBJ2-7; TRBD1 matches 7 bases. V was pared by 4 bases and J by 2 bases, with 12 bases of the junction left unmatched. Germline V gene lookup returns CDR1 SGHDT and CDR2 YYEEEE. CDR3 length equals 16 residues. CDR3: CASSKIQGFFAYEQYF. The CDR3 DNA reads TGTGCCAGCAGCAAGATACAGGGGTTTTTCGCCTACGAGCAGTACTTC. The full variable domain, with the rest looked up from reference TRBV5-6 and TRBJ2-7, is DAGVTQSPTHLIKTRGQQVTLRCSPKSGHDTVSWYQQALGQGPQFIFQYYEEEERQRGNFPDRFSGHQFPNYSSELNVNALLLGDSALYLCASSKIQGFFAYEQYFGPGTRLTVT.

Details on this clonotype: A read error may explain this, as a much larger clone is one base away. The chain has TRBV7-9 and TRBJ1-5, with no clear D. This CDR3 is 14 amino acids long. CDR1 is SEHNR, CDR2 FQNEAQ, per germline (reference sequence). CDR3 nucleotides: TGTGCCGGCAGCGTCACAGAGAGCAATCAGCCCCAGCATTTT. Translated, it gives CAGSVTESNQPQHF.

J is TRBJ2-7 and V is TRBV7-6, with TRBD2 matching 10 bases. This CDR3 is 12 amino acids long. Germline CDR1 reads SGHVS; CDR2 reads FNYEAQ. Losses at the gene ends were 5 bases for V and 8 bases for J; bases not matched to a gene: 3. The CDR3 reads CASSQRGGKQYF. The CDR3 DNA follows: TGTGCCAGCAGCCAGCGGGGGGGAAAGCAGTACTTC.

This clonotype occurred once. The rearrangement links TRBV20-1 to TRBJ1-5; D remains unclear. This CDR3 contains 15 residues. Trimming took off 8 bases at V and 0 bases at J, with 17 bases between the two ends. CDR1 DFQATT and CDR2 SNEGSKA come from the germline V gene (reference sequence). DNA of the CDR3: TGCAGTTACAGAAGACCGTCGTCTAGCAATCAGCCCCAGCATTTT. Protein sequence: CSYRRPSSSNQPQHF.

The table lists this clonotype with a count of one. A read error may produce the germline difference seen at one junction end. This rearrangement joins TRBV20-1 to TRBJ2-7; 7 positions agree with TRBD2. CDR3 length: 15 amino acids. CDR1 is DFQATT, CDR2 SNEGSKA, per germline (reference sequence). CDR3 coding DNA: TGCAGTGCACACTTGGCTGGGGCGGGGGTCTACGAGCAGAACTTC. Its translation: CSAHLAGAGVYEQNF.

This clonotype was detected many times. This sequence joins TRBV29-1 and TRBJ1-1; a possible D gene is TRBD1 (5 bases). There are 12 residues in the CDR3. Germline CDR1 SQVTM, CDR2 ANQGSEA. The CDR3, as DNA: TGCACTTCAACCGGGGGTAATACTGAAGCTTTCTTT. Its translation: CTSTGGNTEAFF.

This clonotype was found once. The CDR3 DNA sequence: TGCAGTGCCCCCGACAGGGGGCGAAGCAATCAGCCCCAGCATTTT. Translation: CSAPDRGRSNQPQHF. The genes are TRBV20-1 and TRBJ1-5; 10 nucleotides match TRBD1. This CDR3 contains 15 residues. Germline assignment: CDR1 DFQATT and CDR2 SNEGSKA (reference sequence). V lost 6 bases to trimming and J lost 1 base; unmatched junction nucleotides: 6.

This clonotype was counted many times. V is TRBV11-2 and J is TRBJ2-5; no definite D call. CDR3 size: 11 residues. Trimming shortened V by 2 bases and J by 7 bases, and 5 bases separated the two germline ends. Germline V gives CDR1 SGHAT, CDR2 FQNNGV. The CDR3 region is CASSLPGTQYF. CDR3 in DNA: TGTGCCAGCAGCTTACCCGGGACCCAGTACTTC.

This clonotype was seen at least ten times. The rearrangement joins TRBV19 to TRBJ2-7, with D possibly TRBD2 on 6 matching bases. Germline CDR1 is LNHDA and CDR2 is SQIVND (reference sequence). With 6 bases removed from V and 6 bases from J, the gap between germline ends came to 18 bases. The CDR3 length is 14 residues. The CDR3 is CASSPGARGGEQYF. The DNA of the CDR3 is TGTGCCAGTAGCCCTGGGGCAAGGGGAGGCGAGCAGTACTTC.

This clonotype was observed at least ten times. The chain combines TRBV15 with TRBJ1-4; a possible D gene is TRBD1 (5 bases). V was cut by 1 base and J by 4 bases, with 28 bases left in between. CDR1 is LNHNV and CDR2 is YYDKDF in the germline V gene (reference sequence). The CDR3 covers 21 residues. The CDR3 bases are TGTGCCACCAGCAGAGTTTGGCGATGGTTGGGGAAGACAGTGATTAATGAAAAACTGTTTTTT. As protein: CATSRVWRWLGKTVINEKLFF.

This clonotype was recorded a few times. V gene TRBV7-9 combines with J gene TRBJ1-1; TRBD1 matches 7 bases. This CDR3 contains 18 residues. The germline V gene has CDR1 SEHNR and CDR2 FQNEAQ (reference sequence). The junction had 15 bases not matched to a gene; V was cut back by 5 bases and J by 0 bases. CDR3 sequence (DNA): TGTGCCAGCAGCCGTAAGGGGGCGGCAGGACTCTTGAACACTGAAGCTTTCTTT. Translating gives CASSRKGAAGLLNTEAFF.

With respect to this clonotype: At one boundary the junction diverges from the germline segment, which might be a read error. The V and J genes are TRBV11-2 and TRBJ2-7; no clear D. Germline V lookup: CDR1 SGHAT, CDR2 FQNNGV. This CDR3 has 14 residues. CDR3 sequence: CANSFYPHKAEQYF. The CDR3 region has the DNA TGTGCCAACAGCTTTTACCCTCACAAAGCGGAGCAGTACTTC.

This clonotype was seen ten or more times. The chain joins TRBV7-9 to TRBJ1-6, with D unclear. CDR1 and CDR2 (germline): SEHNR, FQNEAQ (reference sequence). The CDR3 covers 13 residues. V was pared by 1 base and J by 7 bases, with 5 bases between. In nucleotides, the CDR3 is TGTGCCAGCAGCTTAGGGCAGAATTCACCCCTCCACTTT. Encoded protein: CASSLGQNSPLHF.

The sample holds a few counts of this clonotype. The chain employs TRBV7-9 and TRBJ1-5; D gene ambiguous. The germline gives CDR1 SEHNR, CDR2 FQNEAQ (reference sequence). V lost 3 bases and J 9 bases, leaving 12 bases between the germline ends. This CDR3 is built from 13 residues. DNA of the CDR3: TGTGCCAGCAGCTTGACGGGAAGTCCGCCCCAGCATTTT. Its translation is CASSLTGSPPQHF. The entire variable domain, with the rest obtained from reference TRBV7-9 and TRBJ1-5, is as follows: DTGVSQNPRHKITKRGQNVTFRCDPISEHNRLYWYRQTLGQGPEFLTYFQNEAQLEKSRLLSDRFSAERPKGSFSTLEIQRTEQGDSAMYLCASSLTGSPPQHFGDGTRLSIL.

The chain joins TRBV10-3 to TRBJ2-2; 11 bases map to TRBD2. The V gene end was trimmed by 3 bases and the J gene end by 5 bases; junction bases not matched to a gene: 5. The germline gives CDR1 ENHRY, CDR2 SYGVKD. CDR3 length: 16 amino acids. The CDR3 coding sequence is TGTGCCATCAGTGATCTAGCGGGGGGAGAAACCGGGGAGCTGTTTTTT. Encoded protein: CAISDLAGGETGELFF.

Remarks on this clonotype: A clone one base away is much larger, so this may be a read error. The chain is built from TRBV20-1 and TRBJ1-5, with D hard to call. Germline V gene data show CDR1 as DFQATT and CDR2 as SNEGSKA (reference sequence). The V end was cut by 1 base, the J end by 9 bases, with 13 bases between. The CDR3 extends over 13 amino acids. CDR3 residues: CSARGITIWPQHF. The CDR3 DNA is TGCAGTGCTAGAGGGATTACTATCTGGCCCCAGCATTTT.

This chain connects TRBV10-1 to TRBJ2-2; no definite D call. The CDR3 has 14 residues. In germline, CDR1 is WNHNN, CDR2 SYGVQD (reference sequence). V was cut by 3 bases and J by 4 bases, with 9 bases left in between. CDR3 sequence (DNA): TGCGCCAGCAGTGATCTACCAGCCACCGGGGAGCTGTTTTTT. Protein sequence: CASSDLPATGELFF.

The chain couples TRBV9 to TRBJ1-2, with TRBD1 as a possible D gene (6 bases). CDR1 and CDR2 (germline): SGDLS, YYNGEE. The length of the CDR3 is 11 residues. The ends were cut back, 4 bases at V and 11 bases at J, with 12 bases in the middle. This chain's CDR3 is CASSFETGYTF. Written as DNA, the CDR3 is TGTGCCAGCAGCTTCGAGACAGGATACACCTTC.

A few counts support this clonotype. V usage is TRBV10-3 and J usage is TRBJ1-2; TRBD1 matches at 9 bases. Trimming took 10 bases from V and 11 from J; bases not matched to a gene: 14. CDR1 is ENHRY and CDR2 is SYGVKD in the germline V gene. This CDR3 contains 13 residues. The CDR3, as DNA: TGTGCCAGCACCAGAGGGACAGGGAGGGAGTACACCTTC. Translated, it gives CASTRGTGREYTF.

The V call is TRBV14, the J call TRBJ1-1, with a weak D call TRBD1 (6 bases). CDR1 and CDR2 (germline): SGHDN, FVKESK. The CDR3 has 14 residues. V lost 4 bases and J lost 8, with 17 bases in between. CDR3 bases: TGTGCCAGCAGCCCCCCAGGGGTGCGACTAGAAGCTTTCTTT. Its translation: CASSPPGVRLEAFF.